This is a list of T cell receptor beta chains from one sample in a study of T cell responses to AZD1222 COVID-19 vaccine. Measured with immunoSEQ multiplex PCR; TCRdb has only the in-frame clones, and not every one. This table holds around 140,000 clones, approximately 90% found once. The input for sequencing was peripheral blood, taken 28 days after the second AZD1222 dose. These TCRs come from an adult who received the AZD1222 COVID-19 vaccine. The CDR3 runs from the conserved cysteine through the conserved F or W. D genes are given only for firm matches. Clone sizes are given selectively: once, few, many, or a class where the clone is expanded.

clone_size: -; j_call: TRBJ1-1; d_call: -; v_call: TRBV5-3; cdr3_length: 17; cdr3_aa: CARSLGNGGGSATEAFF; cdr3_nt: TGTGCCAGAAGCTTAGGCAACGGGGGAGGTAGTGCCACTGAAGCTTTCTTT
clone_size: -; j_call: TRBJ2-5; d_call: -; v_call: TRBV2; cdr3_length: 13; cdr3_aa: CASSEGARPTQYF; cdr3_nt: TGTGCCAGCAGTGAAGGGGCTAGACCGACCCAGTACTTC
clone_size: -; j_call: TRBJ1-5; d_call: -; v_call: TRBV9; cdr3_length: 13; cdr3_aa: CASSPSVNQPQHF; cdr3_nt: TGTGCCAGCAGCCCTAGTGTGAATCAGCCCCAGCATTTT
clone_size: -; j_call: TRBJ2-7; d_call: -; v_call: TRBV19; cdr3_length: 14; cdr3_aa: CASSKEASVYEQYF; cdr3_nt: TGTGCCAGTAGTAAAGAAGCTAGCGTCTACGAGCAGTACTTC
clone_size: -; j_call: TRBJ1-2; d_call: -; v_call: TRBV28; cdr3_length: 13; cdr3_aa: CASRPPGYYGYTF; cdr3_nt: TGTGCCAGCAGGCCGCCCGGGTACTATGGCTACACCTTC
clone_size: -; j_call: TRBJ2-5; d_call: -; v_call: TRBV28; cdr3_length: 12; cdr3_aa: CASSLPQETQYF; cdr3_nt: TGTGCCAGCAGTTTACCCCAAGAGACCCAGTACTTC
clone_size: once; j_call: TRBJ2-7; d_call: -; v_call: TRBV2; cdr3_length: 16; cdr3_aa: CASSVVPGLNPYEQYF; cdr3_nt: TGTGCCAGCAGTGTGGTGCCTGGACTGAACCCCTACGAGCAGTACTTC
clone_size: few; j_call: TRBJ2-1; d_call: TRBD2; v_call: TRBV6-4; cdr3_length: 13; cdr3_aa: CATRTSETNEQFF; cdr3_nt: TGTGCCACCAGGACTAGCGAGACCAATGAGCAGTTCTTC
clone_size: -; j_call: TRBJ2-2; d_call: TRBD1; v_call: TRBV2; cdr3_length: 16; cdr3_aa: CASSERGTENTGELFF; cdr3_nt: TGTGCCAGCAGTGAACGAGGGACAGAGAACACCGGGGAGCTGTTTTTT
clone_size: -; j_call: TRBJ1-5; d_call: -; v_call: TRBV25-1; cdr3_length: 16; cdr3_aa: CASSEYRGPRDQPQHF; cdr3_nt: TGTGCCAGCAGTGAATATCGTGGTCCGAGGGATCAGCCCCAGCATTTT
clone_size: -; j_call: TRBJ1-5; d_call: -; v_call: TRBV27; cdr3_length: 11; cdr3_aa: CASSFPGAQHF; cdr3_nt: TGTGCCAGCAGTTTCCCAGGGGCCCAGCATTTT
clone_size: once; j_call: TRBJ1-3; d_call: TRBD1; v_call: TRBV29-1; cdr3_length: 19; cdr3_aa: CSVALMGGEGTESGNTIYF; cdr3_nt: TGCAGCGTTGCCCTTATGGGAGGCGAGGGGACAGAATCTGGAAACACCATATATTTT
clone_size: -; j_call: TRBJ2-1; d_call: -; v_call: TRBV3-1/TRBV3-2; cdr3_length: 13; cdr3_aa: CASSQERHGEQFF; cdr3_nt: TGTGCCAGCAGCCAAGAGCGGCATGGTGAGCAGTTCTTC
clone_size: -; j_call: TRBJ2-1; d_call: -; v_call: TRBV12-5; cdr3_length: 17; cdr3_aa: CASGSPRLGGSRNEQFF; cdr3_nt: TGTGCTAGTGGTTCCCCCCGACTAGGGGGATCCCGCAATGAGCAGTTCTTC
clone_size: -; j_call: TRBJ1-1; d_call: TRBD1; v_call: TRBV12-5; cdr3_length: 15; cdr3_aa: CASGYWDRMNTEAFF; cdr3_nt: TGTGCTAGTGGTTACTGGGACAGAATGAACACTGAAGCTTTCTTT
clone_size: -; j_call: TRBJ2-1; d_call: TRBD2; v_call: TRBV3-1/TRBV3-2; cdr3_length: 16; cdr3_aa: CASSQAGGRDYNEQFF; cdr3_nt: TGTGCCAGCAGCCAAGCCGGCGGGAGGGACTACAATGAGCAGTTCTTC